This TCR beta chain was sequenced during a study of beta chain features in type 1 diabetes listed by TCRdb under 2018. Broadly, across the study: Patients and healthy donors did not differ in mean age, gender distribution, total cell number or subset yield. Across all samples, some 99 million sorted cells were examined, and cell number per subset correlated strongly with RNA yield. Naive and central memory subsets were obtained from all 28 donors, but regulatory and stem cell-like memory subsets were isolated from only 8 patients and 8 healthy donors. In the study, TCRB repertoires of sorted circulating CD4+ T cell subsets from recently diagnosed type 1 diabetes patients were compared with those of matched healthy donors.

This clone was detected a few times. Its target antigen remains unknown. Base qualities are not recorded, but no much larger clone differs from it by a single base. Study-level results and caveats: At VDJ recombination sites, patients with type 1 diabetes made fewer insertions and deleted more nucleotides, a pattern implying thymic rearrangement abnormalities. Because small numbers of individuals were included in the HLA sub-analyses, any influence of HLA type on TCRB rearrangement was left unresolved. Shorter templates might be favored by PCR, yet because patient and control samples were amplified and corrected together, any such skew would affect both groups equally. Because cDNA was sequenced instead of genomic DNA, activated cells with high expression could be over-represented, although the groups did not differ in activation or CD3 levels. Naive, central memory and regulatory TCRB repertoires appeared to be more similar among patients than among healthy donors. Type 1 diabetes patients showed a moderate but significant shortening of TCRB CDR3 length in all four CD4+ subsets.

All of the isolated RNA was reverse transcribed with the High Capacity cDNA Reverse Transcription Kit, so expressed TCRB transcripts were sequenced. Deep immunoSEQ sequencing was performed on naive, central memory and regulatory T cell samples, with an average of roughly 4 million total reads per sample. After sorted cells were lysed in RLT buffer, RNA was extracted with DNase-treated RNeasy Micro or Mini kits, with the choice depending on cell number. To prevent cross-contamination, every cell subset was processed on its own, while patient and healthy donor samples were processed together. The immunoSEQ multiplex PCR was used to amplify TCRB sequences from cDNA, generating 87-bp fragments that spanned the CDR3 region. The amplicons were sequenced using the Illumina HiSeq platform. In the paper's pipeline: Synthetic template baselines were used to correct PCR bias computationally, reads within Hamming distance 2 were collapsed, and singletons that could not be merged were discarded. Reads were aligned against IMGT to assign V, D and J genes, CDR3 length and insertions or deletions at six rearrangement sites. Within each subset, clonotype counts were normalized to sorted cell number, and only after that were true diversity and Gini coefficients computed with the tcR R package. The overlap coefficient, calculated on TCRB nucleotide sequences, was used to quantify repertoire sharing. As a proxy for the pre-selection repertoire, out-of-frame TCRB sequences from naive cells were analyzed. TCRdb stores this immuneACCESS table with in-frame sequences only. Part of the clones is absent; in the studies checked, under half of the shortfall reflects unresolved V genes, and no reason is known for the rest. D and trimming come from the DNA, and the V and J calls and clone size come from that table. Within this sample are a few hundred thousand clones, with roughly an eighth of them counted one time only. 0.0095% to 0.012% of the sample belongs to the ten largest clones.

From each donor, a single peripheral blood sample of around 0.12 L on average was drawn into heparinised tubes. Naive, central memory, regulatory and stem cell-like memory CD4+ T cells were sorted on a BD FACSAria II using a panel including CD45RO, CCR7, CD25, CD127, CD95 and CD27. A purity above 98% was achieved for all sorted populations. Right away, PBMCs were isolated by Lymphoprep density gradient centrifugation and were stained directly, with no culture step. To minimize batch effects, samples were stained and sorted in pairs, one healthy donor with one patient per experiment. As encoded in the germline V gene, CDR1 is SQVTM while CDR2 is ANQGSEA. Relative to germline, V is missing 5 bases and J is missing 5 bases, with 11 bases of the junction outside any gene match. The CDR3 sequence holds 14 residues, the cysteine and phenylalanine included. The kept DNA is CDR3 alone, 42 bases in frame from the first base.

Sequencing was performed on naive CD4+ T cells from blood. The cell subset or site label of this sample denotes: true naive CD4+ T cells. This clonotype was sampled from a young woman with type 1 diabetes. In this chain, TRBV29-1 is recombined with TRBJ2-7; TRBD2 lines up with 8 middle nucleotides. The CDR3 region: CSVLLGSGANEQYF. At the DNA level, the sequence is TGCAGCGTTCTGTTGGGTAGCGGGGCCAACGAGCAGTACTTC.